A single T cell receptor beta chain is shown here with its context. Distinct nucleotide sequences in the sample also encode this CDR3. CDR1 is KGHDR and CDR2 is SFDVKD in the germline V gene. This CDR3 has 13 amino acids. V lost 5 bases and J 1 base, leaving 8 bases between the germline ends. Per the authors' pipeline: Scientists estimated how many nucleated cells there were by amplifying reference gene primers. TCRdb keeps only in-frame clones here, not all; method: immunoSEQ multiplex PCR. The V and J calls and clone size are taken from that table; D and trimming were inferred from the DNA. This table has some 270,000 clones, roughly 84% appearing once. This sample is drawn from a study of blood T cell repertoires in COVID-19. Across the study: Donors in the United States, Italy and Spain gave samples during acute or convalescent COVID-19. The analysed material was cDNA or gDNA that came from T cells, B-cell-depleted T cells, or PBMCs.

The sample was peripheral blood. V gene TRBV24-1 combines with J gene TRBJ2-7, with D perhaps TRBD2 (5 bases). This clonotype originated in a woman aged 35 to 49 who had recovered from COVID-19. The CDR3 sequence: CATSVGSSYEQYF. For the CDR3, the DNA is TGTGCCACCAGTGTGGGGAGTTCCTACGAGCAGTACTTC.